One and the same sample provided the 10 T cell receptor beta chains below, sequenced in a study of neurological immune-mediated disorders. MiXCR was run by TCRdb on the 5' RACE reads, yielding one entry per CDR3 protein. Of over 55,000 distinct CDR3 sequences in the sample, 10% to 13% were seen once. Time point here: longitudinal time-point 1 (baseline). Sample: PBMCs. These receptors originate from a man aged 25-45 years in good health.

By its share, this clonotype is large. The chain has TRBV5-1 and TRBJ2-7; no firm D call. Germline assignment: CDR1 SGHRS and CDR2 YFSETQ. The CDR3 has 13 residues. Trimming removed 0 bases from V and 6 bases from J, with 10 bases in between. CDR3 amino acids: CASSLVGVGEQYF. The CDR3 DNA reads TGCGCCAGCAGCTTGGTCGGCGTGGGCGAGCAGTACTTC.

This clonotype came up many times. This sequence joins TRBV5-5 and TRBJ1-1, with D unclear. Germline-derived CDR1 and CDR2 are SGHKS and YYEKEE (reference sequence). V lost 2 bases and J lost 5, with 10 bases in between. CDR3 length: 13 residues. The CDR3: CASSFERVTEAFF. The CDR3 DNA is TGTGCCAGCAGCTTTGAAAGGGTTACTGAAGCTTTCTTT.

This clonotype was recorded a few times. CDR3 coding DNA: TGTGCCAGTATGACGGGACAGGGGAGTCAGCCCCAGCATTTT. It translates to CASMTGQGSQPQHF. This rearrangement joins TRBV19 to TRBJ1-5, with 10 bases matching TRBD1. The trim removed 7 bases at V and 6 bases at J, leaving 6 bases unmatched. The germline V gene encodes CDR1 LNHDA and CDR2 SQIVND (reference sequence). This CDR3 has 14 residues.

This clonotype was seen repeatedly, ten times or more. The chain couples TRBV20-1 to TRBJ2-1; 7 bases fit TRBD2. Germline CDR1 DFQATT, CDR2 SNEGSKA (reference sequence). The CDR3 length is 16 residues. The J segment lost 3 bases and the V segment lost 3 bases, leaving 11 bases of the junction unmatched. Here the CDR3 DNA reads TGCAGTGCTAGGCCGCCTTCTAGCGGAAACTACAATGAGCAGTTCTTC. This encodes CSARPPSSGNYNEQFF.

This clonotype turned up a few times. The chain uses TRBV15 and TRBJ2-7, with a weak D call TRBD1 (5 bases). Germline V gene sequence: CDR1 LNHNV, CDR2 YYDKDF (reference sequence). The germline V and J ends were trimmed by 5 bases and 3 bases, with 11 bases remaining between them. This CDR3 is 13 amino acids long. This chain's CDR3 is CATSLTGFYEQYF. DNA for the CDR3: TGTGCCACCAGCTTAACAGGTTTCTACGAGCAGTACTTC.

This clonotype was picked up many times. The chain links TRBV7-9 to TRBJ1-6, with D unclear. CDR3 size: 14 residues. Germline CDR1 and CDR2: SEHNR and FQNEAQ (reference sequence). The germline V and J ends were trimmed by 0 bases and 9 bases, with 9 bases remaining between them. The CDR3 region is CASSLAFPGSPLHF. For the CDR3, the DNA is TGTGCCAGCAGCTTAGCGTTTCCGGGTTCACCCCTCCACTTT.

V and J are TRBV5-1 and TRBJ1-6, with 7 bases fitting TRBD1. There are 14 residues in the CDR3. Per the germline V gene, CDR1 is SGHRS and CDR2 is YFSETQ. V dropped 4 bases and J dropped 7; count of bases not matched to a gene: 5. The CDR3 protein is CASSNRDRNSPLHF. The CDR3 nucleotides read TGCGCCAGCAGCAACCGGGACAGAAATTCACCCCTCCACTTT.

The table lists this clonotype with many counts. One end of the junction is discordant with germline, which a read error may explain. The rearrangement joins TRBV6-2 or TRBV6-3 to TRBJ2-1; 11 nucleotides agree with TRBD2. The CDR3 has 17 residues. CDR1 and CDR2 from the germline V gene are MNHEY and SVGEGT. The CDR3 is CASSGTSGRSRYSEQFF. The CDR3, as DNA: TGTGCCAGCAGTGGGACTAGCGGTAGGTCCCGCTACAGTGAGCAGTTCTTC.

This clonotype has a count of ten or more. This chain connects TRBV5-1 to TRBJ2-5, with 9 bases aligning to TRBD2. V shed 2 bases and J 5 bases; nucleotides not matched to a gene: 13. CDR1 SGHRS and CDR2 YFSETQ come from the germline V gene. The CDR3 extends over 17 amino acids. The CDR3 DNA sequence: TGCGCCAGCAGCTTAAATCCCCCGGGACTAGCACTGGAGACCCAGTACTTC. Its translation: CASSLNPPGLALETQYF.

This clonotype has at least ten counts. For the CDR3, the DNA is TGCGCCAGCAGCCTTGGGCGAGAAGGGGAGACCCAGTACTTC. Its protein is CASSLGREGETQYF. The chain employs TRBV5-1 and TRBJ2-5; D is ambiguous. Trimming removed 4 bases at V and 5 bases at J, with 15 bases between. This CDR3 comprises 14 residues. Looked up from germline, CDR1 is SGHRS and CDR2 is YFSETQ.